This record concerns one TCR beta chain sequence. Profiling relied on immunoSEQ multiplex PCR, and the TCRdb table lists in-frame clones only, not all of them. The repertoire holds roughly 170,000 clones, with more than 80% as singletons. This sample is part of a study of blood T cell repertoires in COVID-19. Germline V gene data show CDR1 as SGHRS and CDR2 as YFSETQ. The CDR3 sequence is 15 residues long. The V gene lost 1 base and the J gene lost 5 bases, with 15 bases spanning the gap. Participants came from fewer than 25 US areas, aged roughly 18 to 95 years. Clinical histories supplied by participants themselves formed the basis of cohort assignment.

The sequence was obtained from a man aged 50-60 years who had recovered from COVID-19. J is TRBJ2-5 and V is TRBV5-1, with D maybe TRBD2 (6 bases). Sample: PBMCs or T cells enriched from blood (not recorded which). CDR3 sequence: CASSLMGGGMETQYF. The CDR3 DNA is TGCGCCAGCAGCTTGATGGGAGGAGGGATGGAGACCCAGTACTTC.